This is a list of T cell receptor beta chains from one sample in a study of OX40 agonist ivuxolimab in advanced cancers. The repertoire was sequenced with immunoSEQ multiplex PCR; TCRdb's copy has only in-frame clones and lacks some. This table has 25,000 to 30,000 clones, approximately 86% appearing once. The sample consisted of CD4+ or CD8+ T cells sorted from blood, taken in a trial of the OX40 agonist ivuxolimab. These receptors were taken from an adult with an advanced solid tumor such as melanoma, head and neck, liver or kidney cancer. The CDR3 runs from the conserved cysteine through the conserved F or W. D genes are given only for firm matches. Rows may omit the clone size; those that give it use once, few, many or a size class.

j_call,clone_size,d_call,v_call,cdr3_nt,cdr3_aa
TRBJ2-2,NA,TRBD2,TRBV6-5,TGTGCCAGCAGTTACGAGGCGGGGGGGAACACCGGGGAGCTGTTTTTT,CASSYEAGGNTGELFF
TRBJ2-1,NA,NA,TRBV9,TGTGCCAGCAGCCCCCTCGCGGGAAGGGGGAATGAGCAGTTCTTC,CASSPLAGRGNEQFF
TRBJ2-7,NA,TRBD1,TRBV23-1,TGCGCCAGCATCTCGACGACAGGGCGGTACGAGCAGTACTTC,CASISTTGRYEQYF
TRBJ2-2,NA,TRBD2,TRBV2,TGTGCCAGCCCACCTCCTAGCGGGGGCGAGCACACCGGGGAGCTGTTTTTT,CASPPPSGGEHTGELFF
TRBJ1-1,NA,NA,TRBV5-1,TGCGCCAGCAGCTTGGGGGACGGGAACACTGAAGCTTTCTTT,CASSLGDGNTEAFF
TRBJ2-7,NA,TRBD1,TRBV28,TGTGCCAGCAGTTTCTCCGGGACAGGGGTTCGACCCAGCTACGAGCAGTACTTC,CASSFSGTGVRPSYEQYF
TRBJ2-7,NA,TRBD1,TRBV28,TGTGCCAGCAGACTTCCGGGACAGGGGTTTCACGAGCAGTACTTC,CASRLPGQGFHEQYF
TRBJ2-1,few,NA,TRBV11-3,TGTGCCAGCAGCCCCCAAGGATCCTACAATGAGCAGTTCTTC,CASSPQGSYNEQFF
TRBJ2-3,NA,TRBD2,TRBV11-3,TGTGCCAGCAGCCCCAATTCCCAGCGGGGGGTAGATACGCAGTATTTT,CASSPNSQRGVDTQYF
TRBJ2-7,NA,TRBD2,TRBV19,TGTGCCAGTCGACCGACTAGCGGGCCACAGGAGCAGTACTTC,CASRPTSGPQEQYF
TRBJ1-4,few,TRBD1,TRBV5-1,TGCGCCAGCAGCAACAGGGGTGGAGAAAAACTGTTTTTT,CASSNRGGEKLFF
TRBJ1-2,NA,NA,TRBV23-1,TGCGCCAGCCCCAGGCACAAAACTAACTATGGCTACACCTTC,CASPRHKTNYGYTF
TRBJ2-7,NA,TRBD1,TRBV6-5,TGTGCCAGCAGTACCCCGGGACAGGGGGCCTACGAGCAGTACTTC,CASSTPGQGAYEQYF
TRBJ2-7,NA,TRBD1,TRBV18,TGTGCCAGCTCACCCCCGGGACAGGGGGTAGTCATCGTCAACGAGCAGTACTTC,CASSPPGQGVVIVNEQYF
TRBJ2-4,NA,NA,TRBV7-9,TGTGCCAGCAGCTCTCCCGGACGGCTAGCCAAAAACATTCAGTACTTC,CASSSPGRLAKNIQYF
TRBJ2-1,NA,TRBD1,TRBV5-1,TGCGCCAGCAGCTTGGGACAGGGAATCTACAATGAGCAGTTCTTC,CASSLGQGIYNEQFF
TRBJ2-1,NA,TRBD1,TRBV7-2,TGTGCCAGCAGCTCCACAGGACAGGGTACCCATGAGCAGTTCTTC,CASSSTGQGTHEQFF
TRBJ2-1,once,NA,TRBV5-1,TGCGCCAGCCGTTCCAACCACGGAGATGAGCAGTTCTTC,CASRSNHGDEQFF
TRBJ2-1,few,TRBD1,TRBV7-3,TGTGCCAGCAGCTTAACGGGGACAGGCCATGAGCAGTTCTTC,CASSLTGTGHEQFF
TRBJ2-7,NA,NA,TRBV4-2,TGTGCCAGCAGCCCACCCGGGTCCCCCGAGCAGTACTTC,CASSPPGSPEQYF
TRBJ2-5,NA,NA,TRBV7-9,TGTGCCAGCAGCTTAGGGGGCCCCCAAGAGACCCAGTACTTC,CASSLGGPQETQYF
TRBJ1-5,NA,NA,TRBV4-1,TGCGCCAGCAGCCAAGGGAGTACAAATCAGCCCCAGCATTTT,CASSQGSTNQPQHF
TRBJ2-2,NA,NA,TRBV9,TGTGCCAGCTCCGAAAGGAAATGGAACACCGGGGAGCTGTTTTTT,CASSERKWNTGELFF
TRBJ2-2,NA,NA,TRBV5-4,TGTGCCAGCACCGACGGTGGCGCCGGGGAGCTGTTTTTT,CASTDGGAGELFF
TRBJ2-5,NA,NA,TRBV28,TGTGCCAGCAGTCCCCGGGATAGCGGCGAGACCCAGTACTTC,CASSPRDSGETQYF
TRBJ1-3,NA,NA,TRBV7-9,TGTGCCAGCAGCTTGTTTGGAAACACCATATATTTT,CASSLFGNTIYF
TRBJ2-1,NA,TRBD2,TRBV7-9,TGTGCCAGCAGCGCCCTAGCGGGATGGTACAATGAGCAGTTCTTC,CASSALAGWYNEQFF
TRBJ2-7,NA,TRBD2,TRBV27,TGTGCCAGCAGTTTAGGGACTAACTCCTACGAGCAGTACTTC,CASSLGTNSYEQYF
TRBJ1-2,NA,NA,TRBV28,TGTGCCAGCAGTTTACCAAGTAAGGGTAGAGGCTACACCTTC,CASSLPSKGRGYTF
TRBJ2-5,NA,TRBD1,TRBV7-6,TGTGCCAGCAGCCCCGACAGGGTCTATGAGACCCAGTACTTC,CASSPDRVYETQYF
TRBJ2-5,NA,NA,TRBV11-3,TGTGCCAGCAGCCGGCCGTACCAAGAGACCCAGTACTTC,CASSRPYQETQYF
TRBJ1-1,NA,TRBD1,TRBV6-6,TGTGCCAGCAGTAAAATCGGGACAGGGGCAGGTGAAGCTTTCTTT,CASSKIGTGAGEAFF
TRBJ1-4,NA,TRBD1,TRBV27,TGTGCCAGCAGTGCGGCGGGACAGGGGTCGAATGAAAAACTGTTTTTT,CASSAAGQGSNEKLFF